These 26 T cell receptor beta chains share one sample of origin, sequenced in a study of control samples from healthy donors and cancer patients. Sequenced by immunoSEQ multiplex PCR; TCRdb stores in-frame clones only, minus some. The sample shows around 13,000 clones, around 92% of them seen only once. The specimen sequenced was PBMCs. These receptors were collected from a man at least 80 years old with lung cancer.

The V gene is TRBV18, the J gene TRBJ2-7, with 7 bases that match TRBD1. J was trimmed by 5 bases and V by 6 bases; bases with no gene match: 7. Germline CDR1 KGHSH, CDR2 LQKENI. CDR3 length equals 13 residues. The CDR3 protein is CASSPGTVHEQYF. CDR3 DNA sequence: TGTGCCAGCTCCCCCGGGACAGTGCACGAGCAGTACTTC.

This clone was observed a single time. As DNA, the CDR3 is TGTGCCAGCAGTTTAACAGGGGAATATGGCTACACCTTC. It is translated as CASSLTGEYGYTF. This chain uses TRBV27 with TRBJ1-2; 7 bases line up with TRBD1. The V gene end was trimmed by 2 bases and the J gene end by 5 bases; junction bases not matched to a gene: 2. The CDR3 length is 13 residues. Germline V gene sequence: CDR1 MNHEY, CDR2 SMNVEV (reference sequence).

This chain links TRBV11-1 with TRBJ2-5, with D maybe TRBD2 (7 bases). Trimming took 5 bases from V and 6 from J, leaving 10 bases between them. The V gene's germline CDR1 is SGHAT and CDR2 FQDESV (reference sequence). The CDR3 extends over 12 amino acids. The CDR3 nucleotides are TGTGCCAGCAGCCTGGGGGGGCAGACCCAGTACTTC. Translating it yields CASSLGGQTQYF. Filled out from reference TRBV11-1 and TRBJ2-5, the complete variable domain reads EAEVAQSPRYKITEKSQAVAFWCDPISGHATLYWYRQILGQGPELLVQFQDESVVDDSQLPKDRFSAERLKGVDSTLKIQPAELGDSAMYLCASSLGGQTQYFGPGTRLLVL.

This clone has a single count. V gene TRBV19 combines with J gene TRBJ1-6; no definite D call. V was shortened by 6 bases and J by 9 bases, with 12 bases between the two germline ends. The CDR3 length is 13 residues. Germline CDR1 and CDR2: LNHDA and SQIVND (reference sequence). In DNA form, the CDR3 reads TGTGCCAGTAGACTGGGTGTAGGTTCACCCCTCCACTTT. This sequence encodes CASRLGVGSPLHF.

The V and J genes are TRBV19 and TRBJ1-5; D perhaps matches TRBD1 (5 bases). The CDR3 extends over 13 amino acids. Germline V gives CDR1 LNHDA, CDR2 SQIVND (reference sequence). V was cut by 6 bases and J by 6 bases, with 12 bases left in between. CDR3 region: CASRGEGVQPQHF. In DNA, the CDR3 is TGTGCCAGTAGAGGGGAGGGAGTTCAGCCCCAGCATTTT.

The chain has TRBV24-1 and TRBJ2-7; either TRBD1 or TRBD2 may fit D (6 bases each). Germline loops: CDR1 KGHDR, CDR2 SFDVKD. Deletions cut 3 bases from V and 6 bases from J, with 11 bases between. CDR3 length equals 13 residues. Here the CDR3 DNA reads TGTGCCACCAGTGATCCCCGGGGGCCCGAGCAGTACTTC. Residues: CATSDPRGPEQYF.

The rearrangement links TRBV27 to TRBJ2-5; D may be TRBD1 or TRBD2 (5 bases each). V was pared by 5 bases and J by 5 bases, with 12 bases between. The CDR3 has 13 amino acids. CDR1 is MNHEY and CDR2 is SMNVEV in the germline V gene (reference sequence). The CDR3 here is CASSRQRRETQYF. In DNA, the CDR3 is TGTGCCAGCAGTAGACAGCGGAGGGAGACCCAGTACTTC.

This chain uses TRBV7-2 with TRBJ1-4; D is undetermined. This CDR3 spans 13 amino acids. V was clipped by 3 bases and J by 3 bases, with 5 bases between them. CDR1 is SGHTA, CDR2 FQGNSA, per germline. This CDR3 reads CASSFGPNEKLFF. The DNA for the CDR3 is TGTGCCAGCAGCTTCGGGCCTAATGAAAAACTGTTTTTT.

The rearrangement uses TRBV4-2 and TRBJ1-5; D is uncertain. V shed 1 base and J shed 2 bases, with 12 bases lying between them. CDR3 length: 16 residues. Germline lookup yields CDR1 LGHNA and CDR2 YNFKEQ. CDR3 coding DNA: TGTGCCAGCAGCCAAGTCGGTTTGCAGGGCAATCAGCCCCAGCATTTT. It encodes CASSQVGLQGNQPQHF.

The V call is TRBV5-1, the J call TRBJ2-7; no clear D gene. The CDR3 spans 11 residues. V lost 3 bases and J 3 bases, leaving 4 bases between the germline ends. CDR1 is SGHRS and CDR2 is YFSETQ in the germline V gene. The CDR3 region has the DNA TGCGCCAGCAGCTATGGCTACGAGCAGTACTTC. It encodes CASSYGYEQYF.

The CDR3 loop reads CASSYPSDTYEQYF. Written as DNA, the CDR3 is TGTGCCAGCAGTTATCCTAGTGATACCTACGAGCAGTACTTC. The chain has TRBV6-2 or TRBV6-3 and TRBJ2-7; D not resolved. The CDR3 is 14 amino acids. Between the trimmed V and J ends, which lost 3 bases and 2 bases, there was a span of 11 bases. Germline CDR1 reads MNHEY; CDR2 reads SVGEGT.

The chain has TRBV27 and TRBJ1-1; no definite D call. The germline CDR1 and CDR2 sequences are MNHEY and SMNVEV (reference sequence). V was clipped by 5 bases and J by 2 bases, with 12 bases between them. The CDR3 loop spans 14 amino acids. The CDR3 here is CASSASWGNTEAFF. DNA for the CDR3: TGTGCCAGCAGTGCCTCATGGGGTAACACTGAAGCTTTCTTT.

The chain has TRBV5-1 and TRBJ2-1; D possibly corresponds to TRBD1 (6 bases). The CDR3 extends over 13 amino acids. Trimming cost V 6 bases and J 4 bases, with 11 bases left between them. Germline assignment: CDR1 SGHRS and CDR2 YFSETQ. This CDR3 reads CASKVDRYNEQFF. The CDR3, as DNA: TGCGCCAGCAAGGTTGACAGGTACAATGAGCAGTTCTTC.

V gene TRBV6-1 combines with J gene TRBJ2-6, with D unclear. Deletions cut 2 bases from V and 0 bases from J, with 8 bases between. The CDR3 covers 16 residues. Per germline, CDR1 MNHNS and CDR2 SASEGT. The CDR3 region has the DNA TGTGCCAGCAGTGAATTGGAGCTCTCTGGGGCCAACGTCCTGACTTTC. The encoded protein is CASSELELSGANVLTF.

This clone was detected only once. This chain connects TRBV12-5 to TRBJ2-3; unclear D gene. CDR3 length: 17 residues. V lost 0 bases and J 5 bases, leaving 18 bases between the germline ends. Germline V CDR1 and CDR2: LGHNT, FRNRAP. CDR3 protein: CASGLVRARVLGDTQYF. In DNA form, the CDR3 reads TGTGCTAGTGGTTTGGTACGGGCAAGGGTACTTGGAGATACGCAGTATTTT.

CDR3 coding DNA: TGTGCCAGCAGTTTCCTTCAGGGGGTTACCTATGGCTACACCTTC. Translated: CASSFLQGVTYGYTF. The rearrangement uses TRBV6-5 and TRBJ1-2, with 7 nucleotides matching TRBD1. This CDR3 is built from 15 residues. V lost 4 bases to trimming and J lost 4 bases; unmatched junction nucleotides: 9. Per germline, CDR1 MNHEY and CDR2 SVGAGI.

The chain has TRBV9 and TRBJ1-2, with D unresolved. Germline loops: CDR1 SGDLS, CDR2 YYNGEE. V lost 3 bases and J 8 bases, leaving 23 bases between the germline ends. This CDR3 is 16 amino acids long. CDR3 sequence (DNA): TGTGCCAGCAGCGCCCCTCCCGAGGGAGCACCCTCCGGCTACACCTTC. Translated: CASSAPPEGAPSGYTF. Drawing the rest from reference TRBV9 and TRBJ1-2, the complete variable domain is DSGVTQTPKHLITATGQRVTLRCSPRSGDLSVYWYQQSLDQGLQFLIQYYNGEERAKGNILERFSAQQFPDLHSELNLSSLELGDSALYFCASSAPPEGAPSGYTFGSGTRLTVV.

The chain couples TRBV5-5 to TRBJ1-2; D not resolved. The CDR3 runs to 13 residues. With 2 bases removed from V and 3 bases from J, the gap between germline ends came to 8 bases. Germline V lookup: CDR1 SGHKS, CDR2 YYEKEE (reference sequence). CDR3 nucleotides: TGTGCCAGCAGCTTCGAGCAGGACTATGGCTACACCTTC. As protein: CASSFEQDYGYTF.

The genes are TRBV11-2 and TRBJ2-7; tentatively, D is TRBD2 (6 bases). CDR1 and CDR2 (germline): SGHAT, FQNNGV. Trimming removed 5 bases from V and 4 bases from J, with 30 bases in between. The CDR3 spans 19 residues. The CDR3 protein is CASSPSSAGTAGFGYEQYF. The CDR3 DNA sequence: TGTGCCAGCAGCCCAAGTTCCGCGGGGACGGCGGGTTTTGGATACGAGCAGTACTTC.

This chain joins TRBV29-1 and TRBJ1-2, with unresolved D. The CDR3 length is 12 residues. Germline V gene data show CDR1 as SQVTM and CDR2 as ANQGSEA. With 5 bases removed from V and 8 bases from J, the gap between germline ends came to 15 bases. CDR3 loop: CSVQLPLGGYTF. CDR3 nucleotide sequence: TGCAGCGTTCAGTTGCCACTTGGGGGCTACACCTTC.

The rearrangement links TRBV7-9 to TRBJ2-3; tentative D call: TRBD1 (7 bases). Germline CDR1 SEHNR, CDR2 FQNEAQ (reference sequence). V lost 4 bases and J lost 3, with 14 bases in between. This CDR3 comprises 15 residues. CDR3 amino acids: CASSSDREETDTQYF. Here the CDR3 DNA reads TGTGCCAGCAGCTCCGACAGGGAGGAAACAGATACGCAGTATTTT.

The CDR3 DNA sequence: TGCGCCAGCAGCCGTTCGGGACAGGGTCAGTACGAGCAGTACTTC. Protein sequence: CASSRSGQGQYEQYF. This chain links TRBV4-1 with TRBJ2-7; 9 bases line up with TRBD1. With V trimmed by 4 bases and J by 4 bases, 8 bases remained unmatched. CDR3 length: 15 residues. Germline assignment: CDR1 MGHRA and CDR2 YSYEKL.

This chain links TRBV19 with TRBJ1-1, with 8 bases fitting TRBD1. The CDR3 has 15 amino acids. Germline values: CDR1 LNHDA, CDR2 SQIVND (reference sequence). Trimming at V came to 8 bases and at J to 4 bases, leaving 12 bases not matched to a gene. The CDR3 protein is CASLPGGAMGTEAFF. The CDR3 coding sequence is TGTGCCAGTCTTCCAGGGGGCGCAATGGGCACTGAAGCTTTCTTT. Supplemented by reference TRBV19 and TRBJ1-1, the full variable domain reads DGGITQSPKYLFRKEGQNVTLSCEQNLNHDAMYWYRQDPGQGLRLIYYSQIVNDFQKGDIAEGYSVSREKKESFPLTVTSAQKNPTAFYLCASLPGGAMGTEAFFGQGTRLTVV.

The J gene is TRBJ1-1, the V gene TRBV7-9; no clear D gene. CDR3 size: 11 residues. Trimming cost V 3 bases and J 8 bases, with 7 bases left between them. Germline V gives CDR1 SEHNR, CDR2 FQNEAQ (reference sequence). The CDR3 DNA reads TGTGCCAGCAGCTTGGTAAAAGAAGCTTTCTTT. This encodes CASSLVKEAFF.

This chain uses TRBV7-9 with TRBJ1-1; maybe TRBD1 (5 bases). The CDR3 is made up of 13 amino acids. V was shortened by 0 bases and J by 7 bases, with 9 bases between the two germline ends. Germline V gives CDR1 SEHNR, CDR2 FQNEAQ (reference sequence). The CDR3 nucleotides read TGTGCCAGCAGCTTAGCGGGGGAGGGTGAAGCTTTCTTT. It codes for CASSLAGEGEAFF.

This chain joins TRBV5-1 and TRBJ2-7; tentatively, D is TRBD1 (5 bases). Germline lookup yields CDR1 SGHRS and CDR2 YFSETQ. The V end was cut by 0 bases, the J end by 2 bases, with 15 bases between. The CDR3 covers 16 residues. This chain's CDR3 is CASSLGPSGIPYEQYF. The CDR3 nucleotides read TGCGCCAGCAGCTTGGGGCCCTCAGGGATACCCTACGAGCAGTACTTC.